What follows are 11 T cell receptor beta chains derived from one specimen sequenced in a study of monozygotic twins with inflammatory bowel disease. TCRdb reanalyzed the 5' RACE reads, giving one entry per CDR3 protein sequence and no DNA. This table lists 200,000 to 250,000 distinct CDR3 sequences. Sequenced sample: blood. These TCRs come from a human donor with ulcerative colitis or Crohn's disease, or a healthy co-twin of an affected twin (not recorded which).

The chain is built from TRBV20-1 and TRBJ2-2; the TCRdb call, TRBD2, lacks DNA for checking. Per the germline V gene, CDR1 is DFQATT and CDR2 is SNEGSKA (reference sequence). The CDR3 runs 12 residues. The CDR3: CSAWTSTGELFF.

The chain has TRBV5-4 and TRBJ1-1; there is no DNA to check the TCRdb D call of TRBD1. Looked up from germline, CDR1 is SGHNT and CDR2 is YYREEE (reference sequence). This CDR3 contains 18 residues. The CDR3 loop is CASASSRGPRSLNTEAFF.

The chain employs TRBV5-4 and TRBJ2-2; absent DNA, TCRdb's TRBD1 call cannot be checked. CDR3 length: 16 residues. Germline CDR1 SGHNT, CDR2 YYREEE (reference sequence). CDR3 loop: CASSHTGNSDTGELFF.

The CDR3 here is CAISESGADTQYF. The V gene is TRBV10-3, the J gene TRBJ2-3. CDR1 is ENHRY, CDR2 SYGVKD, per germline. This CDR3 is built from 13 residues.

The chain uses TRBV2 and TRBJ2-2. CDR3 length equals 14 residues. Germline V gene sequence: CDR1 SNHLY, CDR2 FYNNEI. CDR3 amino acids: CASNLAERTGELFF.

This chain links TRBV6-4 with TRBJ2-7. In germline, CDR1 is MRHNA, CDR2 SNTAGT. This CDR3 has 11 residues. CDR3 in amino acids: CATSRSNEQYF.

CDR3 region: CASSTWSTGKTNTEAFF. The chain recombines TRBV11-2 with TRBJ1-1. This CDR3 region has 17 residues. In germline, CDR1 is SGHAT, CDR2 FQNNGV. Full variable domain (remainder filled in from reference TRBV11-2 and TRBJ1-1): EAGVAQSPRYKIIEKRQSVAFWCNPISGHATLYWYQQILGQGPKLLIQFQNNGVVDDSQLPKDRFSAERLKGVDSTLKIQPAKLEDSAVYLCASSTWSTGKTNTEAFFGQGTRLTVV.

The rearrangement uses TRBV18 and TRBJ1-1. In germline, CDR1 is KGHSH, CDR2 LQKENI. This CDR3 has 14 residues. CDR3 protein: CASSPRSLVTEAFF.

The rearrangement joins TRBV10-3 to TRBJ2-2; the TRBD2 assignment by TCRdb is unverifiable without DNA. This CDR3 contains 18 residues. The germline V gene has CDR1 ENHRY and CDR2 SYGVKD. The CDR3: CAIAGASASAANTGELFF.

J is TRBJ1-2 and V is TRBV5-6; TCRdb's D call of TRBD1 is untestable without DNA. The CDR3 is 15 residues long. Germline V gene lookup returns CDR1 SGHDT and CDR2 YYEEEE. This CDR3 is CASTPPGTLQAGYTF.

The genes are TRBV6-1 and TRBJ1-2; TCRdb's assignment of TRBD1 cannot be checked, as there is no DNA. CDR1 is MNHNS and CDR2 is SASEGT in the germline V gene. The length of the CDR3 is 16 residues. CDR3 sequence reads: CASQPTTGISNYGYTF.